This T cell receptor beta chain appears in the sequencing data of a study of cytomegalovirus exposure and HLA in healthy donors. Use of 60 Vbeta and 13 Jbeta primers characterized the PCR. Measured with immunoSEQ multiplex PCR; TCRdb has only the in-frame clones, and not every one. This sample carries approximately 170,000 clones, approximately 70% of them seen once, and the ten largest clones take 4.7%. The CDR3 sequence is 15 residues long. Germline V CDR1 and CDR2: PRHDT, FYEKMQ (reference sequence). Trimming at V came to 5 bases and at J to 5 bases, leaving 6 bases not matched to a gene. The sequenced material came from PBMCs. The receptor was isolated from a man between 18 and 29 years old in good health and CMV-seropositive. The chain couples TRBV13 to TRBJ2-5, with 12 bases matching TRBD2. CDR3 in DNA: TGTGCCAGCAGCCTCCTAGCGGGGGGGCTGGAGACCCAGTACTTC. This gives the protein CASSLLAGGLETQYF.